Below are 24 T cell receptor beta chains sequenced from a single sample in a study of cytomegalovirus exposure and HLA in healthy donors. Amplification used 60 Vbeta primers and 13 Jbeta primers. Profiling relied on immunoSEQ multiplex PCR, and the TCRdb table lists in-frame clones only, not all of them. Among about 260,000 clones listed, around four fifths were seen once. The sequenced material came from PBMCs. The receptor set was obtained from a woman aged 40 to 50 in good health and CMV-seropositive.

The chain has TRBV11-3 and TRBJ2-5, with TRBD2 matching over 12 bases. This CDR3 region has 16 residues. The germline V gene has CDR1 SGHNT and CDR2 YENEEA. The V and J ends lost 1 base and 5 bases, in that order; junction bases with no gene match: 5. The CDR3 DNA follows: TGTGCCAGCAGCTTAGGGGTAGGACTAGCGGGGGAGACCCAGTACTTC. Amino acids: CASSLGVGLAGETQYF.

The V and J genes are TRBV6-1 and TRBJ2-7, with TRBD2 identical over 8 bases. The V gene's germline CDR1 is MNHNS and CDR2 SASEGT. V was clipped by 2 bases and J by 6 bases; unmatched bases: 9. CDR3 length: 15 residues. The CDR3 spells CASSEIGWGTSEQYF. CDR3 nucleotide sequence: TGTGCCAGCAGTGAAATTGGTTGGGGGACTAGCGAGCAGTACTTC.

The chain carries TRBV2 and TRBJ1-2; D unresolved. The ends were cut back, 2 bases at V and 2 bases at J, with 6 bases in the middle. CDR1 is SNHLY and CDR2 is FYNNEI in the germline V gene. This CDR3 region has 13 residues. The CDR3 DNA reads TGTGCCAGCAGTGAAAACGAGAACTATGGCTACACCTTC. Encoded protein: CASSENENYGYTF.

V gene TRBV5-1 combines with J gene TRBJ1-1; 7 nucleotides agree with TRBD1. The V gene's germline CDR1 is SGHRS and CDR2 YFSETQ. V lost 6 bases and J lost 3; bases outside the gene matches: 5. The CDR3 has 13 amino acids. CDR3 in amino acids: CASTSDRDTEAFF. The CDR3 nucleotides are TGCGCCAGCACCTCAGACAGGGACACTGAAGCTTTCTTT.

Written as DNA, the CDR3 is TGTGCCTGGGGGGGACAGGTTAATTCACCCCTCCACTTT. It translates to CAWGGQVNSPLHF. The V call is TRBV30, the J call TRBJ1-6; 8 bases map to TRBD1. The J segment lost 6 bases and the V segment lost 5 bases, leaving 3 bases of the junction unmatched. CDR3 length: 13 amino acids. Germline V gene sequence: CDR1 GTSNPN, CDR2 SVGIG (reference sequence).

The chain recombines TRBV5-8 with TRBJ2-2; a weak D match, TRBD1 (6 bases). With 1 base removed from V and 4 bases from J, the gap between germline ends came to 11 bases. CDR3 length: 15 amino acids. Germline CDR1 and CDR2: SGHTS and YDEGEE. CDR3 loop: CASSLTGMRTGELFF. CDR3 DNA: TGTGCCAGCAGCTTGACAGGGATGCGCACCGGGGAGCTGTTTTTT.

V usage is TRBV30 and J usage is TRBJ1-2; D uncertain. This CDR3 comprises 13 residues. Germline assignment: CDR1 GTSNPN and CDR2 SVGIG (reference sequence). Trimming left V 0 bases short and J 2 bases short, with 7 bases between. The CDR3 coding sequence is TGTGCCTGGAGTGTAGCAGCGAACTATGGCTACACCTTC. Protein product: CAWSVAANYGYTF.

The chain recombines TRBV7-6 with TRBJ1-1; D gene unclear. Trimming pared 5 bases from V and 5 bases from J, leaving 15 bases between. Germline V gene sequence: CDR1 SGHVS, CDR2 FNYEAQ. The CDR3 totals 14 residues. CDR3 in amino acids: CASSPQAEKTEAFF. CDR3 DNA sequence: TGTGCCAGCAGCCCCCAGGCCGAGAAAACTGAAGCTTTCTTT.

The chain is built from TRBV29-1 and TRBJ1-1, with D possibly matching TRBD1 (5 bases). CDR3 length: 13 amino acids. Trimming pared 4 bases from V and 4 bases from J, leaving 13 bases between. The germline CDR1 and CDR2 sequences are SQVTM and ANQGSEA. This CDR3 reads CSVVQGISTEAFF. CDR3 bases: TGCAGCGTTGTGCAGGGCATCAGCACTGAAGCTTTCTTT.

CDR3: CASTKDQGIADTQYF. The CDR3, as DNA: TGTGCCAGCACCAAGGACCAGGGGATAGCAGATACGCAGTATTTT. The chain has TRBV2 and TRBJ2-3; TRBD1 might be the D (6 bases). The germline CDR1 and CDR2 sequences are SNHLY and FYNNEI. This CDR3 comprises 15 residues. With 7 bases removed from V and 4 bases from J, the gap between germline ends came to 18 bases.

The chain employs TRBV28 and TRBJ1-3; 10 bases line up with TRBD1. Germline-derived CDR1 and CDR2 are MDHEN and SYDVKM. The CDR3 length is 14 residues. V shed 6 bases, J shed 5 bases, and the junction held 4 bases outside the gene matches. The CDR3 DNA reads TGTGCCAGCAGAGAGGGACAGGGGAGAAACACCATATATTTT. Translating gives CASREGQGRNTIYF.

CDR3 region: CASSLVGETQYF. The DNA for the CDR3 is TGTGCCAGCAGTTTGGTCGGTGAGACCCAGTACTTC. The chain couples TRBV28 to TRBJ2-5; D is undetermined. The CDR3 loop spans 12 amino acids. Germline loops: CDR1 MDHEN, CDR2 SYDVKM. V lost 3 bases, J lost 5 bases, and 7 bases lay in between. The full variable domain, completed using reference TRBV28 and TRBJ2-5, is DVKVTQSSRYLVKRTGEKVFLECVQDMDHENMFWYRQDPGLGLRLIYFSYDVKMKEKGDIPEGYSVSREKKERFSLILESASTNQTSMYLCASSLVGETQYFGPGTRLLVL.

This clone was counted once. CDR3: CASSLVSGQGGKLFF. The DNA of the CDR3 is TGTGCCAGCAGTTTAGTCTCCGGACAGGGAGGGAAACTGTTTTTT. The chain uses TRBV28 and TRBJ1-4, with TRBD1 matching 8 bases. The germline CDR1 and CDR2 sequences are MDHEN and SYDVKM. V lost 2 bases to trimming and J lost 11 bases; unmatched junction nucleotides: 10. The CDR3 contains 15 residues.

CDR3 sequence (DNA): TGTGCCAGCAGGCCGGGACAGGGGGACATTCAGTACTTC. Translated, it gives CASRPGQGDIQYF. The V call is TRBV28, the J call TRBJ2-4; 11 bases line up with TRBD1. This CDR3 is 13 amino acids long. The germline CDR1 and CDR2 sequences are MDHEN and SYDVKM. The V gene end was trimmed by 6 bases and the J gene end by 8 bases; junction bases not matched to a gene: 3.

The chain uses TRBV28 and TRBJ1-1; 7 bases line up with TRBD1. Germline CDR1 is MDHEN and CDR2 is SYDVKM. This CDR3 region has 17 residues. The V gene end was trimmed by 7 bases and the J gene end by 0 bases; junction bases not matched to a gene: 14. The CDR3 DNA follows: TGTGCCAGCACCGCTAAGACAGGGAAACTCATGAACACTGAAGCTTTCTTT. Its translation: CASTAKTGKLMNTEAFF.

The genes are TRBV28 and TRBJ1-5; 7 positions match TRBD1. Per germline, CDR1 MDHEN and CDR2 SYDVKM. V shed 6 bases, J shed 4 bases, and the junction held 6 bases outside the gene matches. The CDR3 runs 14 residues. The CDR3 loop reads CASRSTGINQPQHF. CDR3 nucleotide sequence: TGTGCCAGCAGATCGACAGGGATAAATCAGCCCCAGCATTTT.

Written as DNA, the CDR3 is TGTGCCAGCAGCTTAGGAATCCCAGGGTTGCCGCGCACTGAAGCTTTCTTT. Translated: CASSLGIPGLPRTEAFF. V and J are TRBV7-8 and TRBJ1-1; D possibly corresponds to TRBD1 (5 bases). V lost 1 base and J lost 4, with 19 bases in between. Germline CDR1 reads SGHVS; CDR2 reads FQNEAQ. The CDR3 spans 17 residues.

The DNA for the CDR3 is TGTGCCAGCAGCCCGGGGGGGGTAAATGCCGGGGAGCTGTTTTTT. It is translated as CASSPGGVNAGELFF. J is TRBJ2-2 and V is TRBV28, with 8 bases lining up with TRBD2. The germline V gene has CDR1 MDHEN and CDR2 SYDVKM. V trimming: 6 bases; J trimming: 6 bases; junction bases outside the gene matches: 9. The CDR3 extends over 15 amino acids.

As regards this clone: The sample holds other DNA sequences that translate to the same CDR3. V and J are TRBV7-9 and TRBJ1-1; D ambiguous. V lost 3 bases and J lost 1, with 6 bases in between. The CDR3 consists of 13 residues. From germline, CDR1 is SEHNR and CDR2 FQNEAQ (reference sequence). Written as DNA, the CDR3 is TGTGCCAGCAGCTTCCGCGAGAACACTGAAGCTTTCTTT. Protein sequence: CASSFRENTEAFF.

The chain employs TRBV5-1 and TRBJ2-5, with no clear D. V lost 0 bases and J lost 2, with 11 bases in between. Germline V gene data show CDR1 as SGHRS and CDR2 as YFSETQ. This CDR3 spans 15 amino acids. The CDR3 region has the DNA TGCGCCAGCAGCTTGGAACTCCTAGAACAAGAGACCCAGTACTTC. Protein: CASSLELLEQETQYF.

The chain couples TRBV4-2 to TRBJ1-2; 9 bases map to TRBD1. The CDR3 sequence is 15 residues long. CDR1 is LGHNA, CDR2 YNFKEQ, per germline. Trimming took 3 bases from V and 2 from J; bases not matched to a gene: 4. DNA for the CDR3: TGTGCCAGCAGCCAGACGGGACAGGGCAACTATGGCTACACCTTC. It specifies CASSQTGQGNYGYTF.

The rearrangement joins TRBV10-3 to TRBJ2-7; 12 bases line up with TRBD2. Per germline, CDR1 ENHRY and CDR2 SYGVKD. The V segment lost 3 bases and the J segment 4 bases; nucleotides outside the gene matches: 1. The CDR3 has 14 amino acids. In nucleotides, the CDR3 is TGTGCCATCAGTGACGGACTAGCGGGATACGAGCAGTACTTC. This translates into CAISDGLAGYEQYF.

V usage is TRBV2 and J usage is TRBJ2-7; a weak D match, TRBD1 (5 bases). The germline gives CDR1 SNHLY, CDR2 FYNNEI. This CDR3 contains 15 residues. Deletions cut 3 bases from V and 2 bases from J, with 14 bases between. Here the CDR3 reads CASSDGASHPYEQYF. DNA for the CDR3: TGTGCCAGCAGTGATGGGGCGTCGCATCCCTACGAGCAGTACTTC.

This chain links TRBV9 with TRBJ2-1, with 10 bases fitting TRBD1. The CDR3 covers 15 residues. In germline, CDR1 is SGDLS, CDR2 YYNGEE. V was pared by 4 bases and J by 8 bases, with 9 bases of the junction left unmatched. The CDR3 protein is CASSPGTGASHEQFF. For the CDR3, the DNA is TGTGCCAGCAGCCCCGGGACAGGGGCCTCCCATGAGCAGTTCTTC.